A selection of T cell receptor beta chains follows, all from one sample in a study of blood T cell repertoires in COVID-19. Sequencing used immunoSEQ multiplex PCR; TCRdb keeps in-frame clones, though not all of them. The sample has about 220,000 clones; 65% to 90% are singletons. The sequenced material came from peripheral blood. The receptors here all came from a woman between 65 and 79 years old with COVID-19, enrolled during active disease. CDR3s include the opening cysteine and the closing phenylalanine or tryptophan. A D gene is named only where the DNA matches it firmly. Rows give clone size only sometimes, using once, few, many, or a class for an expanded clone.

v_gene	j_gene	d_gene	abundance	CDR3aa	CDR3nt
TRBV7-8	TRBJ1-2	TRBD1	NA	CASSFQGADYGYTF	TGTGCCAGCAGCTTTCAGGGGGCGGACTATGGCTACACCTTC
TRBV4-3	TRBJ2-4	NA	NA	CASSQDLKLSGKNIQYF	TGCGCCAGCAGCCAAGATCTCAAACTTTCCGGGAAAAACATTCAGTACTTC
TRBV5-1	TRBJ2-1	TRBD2	NA	CASSASSGAFYNEQFF	TGCGCCAGCAGCGCATCTAGCGGAGCGTTCTACAATGAGCAGTTCTTC
TRBV6-6	TRBJ1-5	NA	once	CASSSAVPSQPQHF	TGTGCCAGCAGTTCCGCGGTCCCGTCCCAGCCCCAGCATTTT
TRBV7-3	TRBJ2-2	TRBD2	once	CASSLAGGNTGELFF	TGTGCCAGCAGCTTAGCGGGAGGCAACACCGGGGAGCTGTTTTTT
TRBV9	TRBJ2-1	TRBD2	once	CASSGLAVSYNEQFF	TGTGCCAGCAGTGGACTAGCGGTCTCCTACAATGAGCAGTTCTTC
TRBV20-1	TRBJ2-3	NA	once	CSADSDTQYF	TGCAGTGCTGACTCAGATACGCAGTATTTT
TRBV18	TRBJ1-5	NA	once	CASSPKPEGGNQPQHF	TGTGCCAGCTCACCTAAACCCGAAGGGGGCAATCAGCCCCAGCATTTT
TRBV7-8	TRBJ2-7	NA	NA	CASSSTRGRESSYEQYF	TGTGCCAGCAGCTCAACGCGAGGCAGGGAAAGCTCCTACGAGCAGTACTTC
TRBV5-1	TRBJ2-5	TRBD2	NA	CASRASGGPRQETQYF	TGCGCCAGCAGGGCTAGCGGGGGTCCAAGACAAGAGACCCAGTACTTC
TRBV10-3	TRBJ2-3	NA	NA	CAIKVEPDTQYF	TGTGCCATCAAAGTTGAGCCAGATACGCAGTATTTT
TRBV28	TRBJ2-1	TRBD2	few	CASTRPGLAGNEQFF	TGTGCCAGCACGAGACCGGGACTAGCGGGAAATGAGCAGTTCTTC
TRBV4-1	TRBJ1-5	TRBD1	NA	CASSQAGTGLYQPQHF	TGCGCCAGCAGCCAGGCCGGGACAGGACTTTATCAGCCCCAGCATTTT
TRBV5-1	TRBJ2-2	TRBD2	NA	CASSLRTSGGLRAGELFF	TGCGCCAGCAGCTTACGGACTAGCGGGGGGCTCCGAGCCGGGGAGCTGTTTTTT
TRBV25-1	TRBJ1-6	NA	NA	CASSRQELYSPLHF	TGTGCCAGCAGTCGGCAGGAACTCTATTCACCCCTCCACTTT
TRBV5-1	TRBJ1-1	NA	NA	CASSLRAAVNTEAFF	TGCGCCAGCAGCTTGCGGGCAGCGGTGAACACTGAAGCTTTCTTT
TRBV4-1	TRBJ2-2	NA	NA	CASSQRMVGDNTGELFF	TGCGCCAGCAGCCAAAGAATGGTCGGTGATAACACCGGGGAGCTGTTTTTT
TRBV12-3/TRBV12-4	TRBJ2-3	NA	NA	CASSLAPRPQYF	TGTGCCAGCAGTTTGGCCCCGCGGCCGCAGTATTTT